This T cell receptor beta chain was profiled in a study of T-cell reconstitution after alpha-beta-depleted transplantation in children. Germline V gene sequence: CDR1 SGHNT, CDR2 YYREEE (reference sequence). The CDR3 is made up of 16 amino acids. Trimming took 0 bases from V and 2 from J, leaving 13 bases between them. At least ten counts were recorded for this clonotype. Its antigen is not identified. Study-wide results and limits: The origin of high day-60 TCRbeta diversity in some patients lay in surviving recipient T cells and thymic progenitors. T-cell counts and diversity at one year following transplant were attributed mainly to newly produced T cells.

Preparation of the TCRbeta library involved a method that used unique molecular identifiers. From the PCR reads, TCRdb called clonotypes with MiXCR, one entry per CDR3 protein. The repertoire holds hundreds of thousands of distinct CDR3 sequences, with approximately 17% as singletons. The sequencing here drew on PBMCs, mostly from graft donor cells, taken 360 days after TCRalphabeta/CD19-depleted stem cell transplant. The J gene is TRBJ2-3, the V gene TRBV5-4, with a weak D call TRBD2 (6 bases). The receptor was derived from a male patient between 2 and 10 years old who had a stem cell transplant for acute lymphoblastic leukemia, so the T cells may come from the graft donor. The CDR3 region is CASSLGGATPTDTQYF. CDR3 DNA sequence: TGTGCCAGCAGCTTGGGCGGGGCAACTCCCACAGATACGCAGTATTTT.